This T cell receptor beta chain stems from a study of blood T cell repertoires in COVID-19. Overall study: COVID-19 samples, acute and convalescent, were from the United States, Italy and Spain. In each case, the material was cDNA or gDNA derived from T cells, B-cell-depleted T cells, or PBMCs.

Germline V lookup: CDR1 KGHDR, CDR2 SFDVKD. The V segment lost 5 bases and the J segment 4 bases; nucleotides outside the gene matches: 7. The CDR3 loop spans 15 amino acids. As processed by the authors: Scientists estimated how many nucleated cells there were by amplifying reference gene primers. Profiled with immunoSEQ multiplex PCR; TCRdb holds only in-frame clones, not every one. From that table come the V and J calls and clone size; the DNA was used to work out D and trimming. The data hold some 150,000 clones, with about 90% observed a single time. Individuals aged roughly 18 to 95 years were recruited from fewer than 25 US areas.

The sample was PBMCs or T cells enriched from blood (not recorded which). The receptor was isolated from a human donor with acute COVID-19. The donor label of this sample is uncertain. V is TRBV24-1 and J is TRBJ1-3; 7 positions match TRBD1. The CDR3 DNA reads as TGTGCCACCAGTGGGAGCAGGGGGACGGGAAACACCATATATTTT. Translating it yields CATSGSRGTGNTIYF.